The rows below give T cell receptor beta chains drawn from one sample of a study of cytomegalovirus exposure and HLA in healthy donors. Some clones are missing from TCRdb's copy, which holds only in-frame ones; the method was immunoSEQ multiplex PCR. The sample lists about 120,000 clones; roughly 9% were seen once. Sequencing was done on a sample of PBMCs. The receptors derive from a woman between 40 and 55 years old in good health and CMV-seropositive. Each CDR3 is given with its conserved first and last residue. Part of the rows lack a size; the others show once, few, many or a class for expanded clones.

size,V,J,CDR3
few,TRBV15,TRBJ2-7,CATSTWDNPYEQYF
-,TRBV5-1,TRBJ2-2,CASSTRGSGTGHTGELFF
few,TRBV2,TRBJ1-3,CASSVRNTIYF
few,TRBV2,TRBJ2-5,CASSTPAARVEETQYF
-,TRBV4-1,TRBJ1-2,CASSHPKVRTGENYGYTF
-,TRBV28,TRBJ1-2,CASKVREGRGDGYTF
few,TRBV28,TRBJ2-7,CASSLPSPGGQRFEQYF
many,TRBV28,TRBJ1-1,CASSLLGQVNTEAFF
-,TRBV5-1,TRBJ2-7,CASSSSGRSYEQYF
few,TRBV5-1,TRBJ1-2,CASSFPTGGGYTF
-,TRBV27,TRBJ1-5,CASSTRGVRNQPQHF
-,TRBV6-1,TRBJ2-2,CASTRTANTGELFF
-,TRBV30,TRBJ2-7,CAWGTGPTYEQYF
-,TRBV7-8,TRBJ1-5,CASSLNRVPNQPQHF
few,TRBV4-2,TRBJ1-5,CASSQDGRQEPQHF
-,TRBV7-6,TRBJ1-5,CASSLDVSWAVGQPQHF
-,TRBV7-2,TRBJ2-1,CASSSRLREQFF
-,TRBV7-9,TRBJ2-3,CASSTSTDTQYF
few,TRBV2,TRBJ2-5,CASSESRTDQETQYF